These 30 T cell receptor beta chains share one sample of origin, sequenced in a study of T cell responses to AZD1222 COVID-19 vaccine. Profiling relied on immunoSEQ multiplex PCR, and the TCRdb table lists in-frame clones only, not all of them. Among more than 100,000 clones listed, 85% to 90% were seen once. The starting material was peripheral blood, obtained on day 0 of AZD1222 vaccination. These receptors originate from an adult in good health.

The chain is built from TRBV28 and TRBJ1-2; possibly TRBD1 for D (5 bases). The CDR3 runs 15 residues. V lost 5 bases and J 4 bases, leaving 17 bases between the germline ends. Germline CDR1 and CDR2: MDHEN and SYDVKM. The DNA for the CDR3 is TGTGCCAGCAGTGTAGGTCCCCGGGGCGGCTATGGCTACACCTTC. Translating gives CASSVGPRGGYGYTF.

This chain uses TRBV5-4 with TRBJ1-4; 7 bases agree with TRBD1. Germline assignment: CDR1 SGHNT and CDR2 YYREEE (reference sequence). The CDR3 is 17 amino acids. The junction had 11 bases not matched to a gene; V was cut back by 3 bases and J by 3 bases. The CDR3 reads CASSSRQGAASNEKLFF. The CDR3 nucleotides are TGTGCCAGCAGCTCCCGACAGGGTGCCGCCTCTAATGAAAAACTGTTTTTT.

This clone has a single count. The chain uses TRBV5-4 and TRBJ1-5; perhaps TRBD1 as D (6 bases). Trimming took 0 bases from V and 8 from J, leaving 12 bases between them. The length of the CDR3 is 14 residues. Germline-derived CDR1 and CDR2 are SGHNT and YYREEE (reference sequence). CDR3 residues: CASSLAGAHEPQHF. The CDR3 DNA follows: TGTGCCAGCAGCTTGGCGGGGGCCCACGAGCCCCAGCATTTT.

The V gene is TRBV3-1 (or the pseudogene TRBV3-2), the J gene TRBJ2-3, with 7 positions matching TRBD2. Germline V gene lookup returns CDR1 LGHDT and CDR2 YNNKEL (reference sequence). The CDR3 runs 18 residues. V gave up 0 bases and J gave up 5 bases; unmatched junction bases: 14. The CDR3 protein is CASSQELTRESWRDTQYF. CDR3 bases: TGTGCCAGCAGCCAAGAACTGACGCGGGAGTCATGGAGAGATACGCAGTATTTT.

The V call is TRBV5-6, the J call TRBJ1-5; D is perhaps TRBD1 (6 bases). V dropped 3 bases and J dropped 4 bases, with 8 bases sitting between them. Germline-derived CDR1 and CDR2 are SGHDT and YYEEEE. This CDR3 is 13 amino acids long. CDR3 bases: TGTGCCAGCAGCTCCAGGGGAAATCAGCCCCAGCATTTT. This translates into CASSSRGNQPQHF.

The chain has TRBV19 and TRBJ2-7; D uncertain. The CDR3 extends over 16 amino acids. V lost 5 bases and J lost 0, with 17 bases in between. Germline assignment: CDR1 LNHDA and CDR2 SQIVND (reference sequence). The CDR3 sequence: CASSLGSLPGSYEQYF. DNA of the CDR3: TGTGCCAGTAGTCTGGGGTCCCTTCCGGGCTCCTACGAGCAGTACTTC.

This clone has just one count. At the DNA level, this CDR3 is encoded by other sequences in the same sample as well. The V gene is TRBV18, the J gene TRBJ2-1; tentative D call: TRBD2 (5 bases). V was shortened by 6 bases and J by 8 bases, with 14 bases between the two germline ends. Germline loops: CDR1 KGHSH, CDR2 LQKENI. The CDR3 is 13 amino acids. The CDR3 coding sequence is TGTGCCAGCTCCCCCCCGGCGGGCGATGAGCAGTTCTTC. Translation: CASSPPAGDEQFF.

V usage is TRBV5-5 and J usage is TRBJ2-7; TRBD2 aligns across 13 bases. V was pared by 4 bases and J by 6 bases, with 16 bases of the junction left unmatched. Germline CDR1 SGHKS, CDR2 YYEKEE (reference sequence). The CDR3 spans 18 residues. The CDR3 loop reads CASSRGVGTSGTPREQYF. CDR3 nucleotide sequence: TGTGCCAGCAGCAGGGGGGTTGGGACTAGCGGGACCCCTCGCGAGCAGTACTTC.

This sequence joins TRBV3-1 (or the pseudogene TRBV3-2) and TRBJ2-3; TRBD2 matches 9 bases. The CDR3 runs to 16 residues. The ends lost 5 bases at V and 2 bases at J; junction bases unmatched: 8. The germline V gene has CDR1 LGHDT and CDR2 YNNKEL (reference sequence). The CDR3 DNA is TGTGCCAGCAGCTTTGACGGGACTAGCTTCACAGATACGCAGTATTTT. It is translated as CASSFDGTSFTDTQYF.

This chain joins TRBV28 and TRBJ2-2; possibly TRBD2 for D (6 bases). Trimming took 3 bases from V and 3 from J, leaving 8 bases between them. The CDR3 runs to 14 residues. The V gene's germline CDR1 is MDHEN and CDR2 SYDVKM. Here the CDR3 reads CASSLEGDTGELFF. CDR3 nucleotides: TGTGCCAGCAGTTTGGAGGGCGACACCGGGGAGCTGTTTTTT.

This chain links TRBV10-1 with TRBJ1-2; 7 positions agree with TRBD1. V lost 8 bases, J lost 0 bases, and 3 bases stayed unmatched. This CDR3 comprises 13 residues. Germline values: CDR1 WNHNN, CDR2 SYGVQD (reference sequence). CDR3 amino acids: CASSTGTNYGYTF. The CDR3 nucleotides read TGCGCCAGCTCGACAGGGACTAACTATGGCTACACCTTC.

This clone was detected only once. J is TRBJ2-1 and V is TRBV6-2 or TRBV6-3; D call uncertain. Germline loops: CDR1 MNHEY, CDR2 SVGEGT. With 5 bases removed from V and 2 bases from J, the gap between germline ends came to 22 bases. The CDR3 is 18 amino acids. The CDR3 sequence is CASSLHREGLIAYNEQFF. CDR3 DNA: TGTGCCAGCAGTCTTCATCGAGAAGGCCTCATCGCCTACAATGAGCAGTTCTTC.

The chain carries TRBV4-2 and TRBJ2-1, with D possibly matching TRBD1 (8 bases). The V and J ends lost 4 bases and 6 bases respectively, with 16 bases between them. Per the germline V gene, CDR1 is LGHNA and CDR2 is YNFKEQ. CDR3 size: 15 residues. The CDR3 spells CASSRTGGGSNEQFF. CDR3 coding DNA: TGTGCCAGCAGCCGTACAGGGGGAGGGAGCAATGAGCAGTTCTTC.

V is TRBV19 and J is TRBJ2-3; maybe TRBD2 (6 bases). This CDR3 spans 14 amino acids. V was pared by 3 bases and J by 1 base, with 8 bases between. From germline, CDR1 is LNHDA and CDR2 SQIVND (reference sequence). The CDR3 region is CASSISGGTDTQYF. CDR3 bases: TGTGCCAGTAGTATTAGCGGAGGCACAGATACGCAGTATTTT.

This clone was picked up one time. The chain combines TRBV12-3 or TRBV12-4 with TRBJ1-6; 8 positions match TRBD1. V lost 5 bases to trimming and J lost 7 bases; unmatched junction nucleotides: 1. This CDR3 is built from 13 residues. The CDR3 DNA reads as TGTGCCAGCAGTGGACAGGGCAATTCACCCCTCCACTTT. As protein: CASSGQGNSPLHF.

The table lists this clone with a count of one. The chain employs TRBV19 and TRBJ2-5; tentatively, D is TRBD2 (5 bases). V was trimmed by 6 bases and J by 5 bases, leaving 13 bases between them. CDR3 length equals 13 residues. CDR1 is LNHDA and CDR2 is SQIVND in the germline V gene (reference sequence). This CDR3 is CASRALARETQYF. For the CDR3, the DNA is TGTGCCAGTAGGGCGTTAGCGCGGGAGACCCAGTACTTC.

The rearrangement links TRBV5-6 to TRBJ2-3, with a tentative D call TRBD1 (6 bases). Trimming cost V 2 bases and J 2 bases, with 15 bases left between them. The CDR3 is 16 amino acids. Germline CDR1 is SGHDT and CDR2 is YYEEEE. In DNA, the CDR3 is TGTGCCAGCAGCTTCCACAGGGAAAGGACCACAGATACGCAGTATTTT. Its protein is CASSFHRERTTDTQYF. The full variable domain, rest sourced from reference TRBV5-6 and TRBJ2-3, is DAGVTQSPTHLIKTRGQQVTLRCSPKSGHDTVSWYQQALGQGPQFIFQYYEEEERQRGNFPDRFSGHQFPNYSSELNVNALLLGDSALYLCASSFHRERTTDTQYFGPGTRLTVL.

V and J are TRBV12-3 or TRBV12-4 and TRBJ2-1, with 9 bases that match TRBD2. The CDR3 extends over 13 amino acids. V was clipped by 10 bases and J by 16 bases; unmatched bases: 17. The CDR3 DNA reads as TGTGCCACAAAATCAGGACTAGCGAATTCCTGTTTCTTC. Protein: CATKSGLANSCFF.

This chain uses TRBV4-1 with TRBJ2-7, with a tentative D call TRBD2 (6 bases). CDR3 length: 16 amino acids. V was cut by 0 bases and J by 1 base, with 13 bases left in between. Germline V lookup: CDR1 MGHRA, CDR2 YSYEKL. This CDR3 reads CASSQDAGHRSYEQYF. CDR3 coding DNA: TGCGCCAGCAGCCAAGATGCGGGGCATCGGTCCTACGAGCAGTACTTC.

The rearrangement links TRBV9 to TRBJ2-3, with 8 positions matching TRBD2. The CDR3 extends over 16 amino acids. Per germline, CDR1 SGDLS and CDR2 YYNGEE. The V segment lost 2 bases and the J segment 4 bases; nucleotides outside the gene matches: 9. The CDR3 loop is CASSVKGLGSSDTQYF. Here the CDR3 DNA reads TGTGCCAGCAGCGTGAAGGGACTAGGAAGCTCAGATACGCAGTATTTT.

The table lists this clone with a count of one. The J gene is TRBJ2-1, the V gene TRBV7-6, with TRBD2 matching 7 bases. Germline trimming cut 5 bases from V and 8 bases from J; bases unmatched to any gene: 6. The germline V gene encodes CDR1 SGHVS and CDR2 FNYEAQ. The CDR3 has 13 residues. Here the CDR3 reads CASSQRGSYEQFF. In DNA form, the CDR3 reads TGTGCCAGCAGCCAGCGGGGTAGTTATGAGCAGTTCTTC.

The chain links TRBV3-1 (or the pseudogene TRBV3-2) to TRBJ2-5, with 7 bases that match TRBD1. Germline assignment: CDR1 LGHDT and CDR2 YNNKEL (reference sequence). The CDR3 totals 16 residues. V trimming: 2 bases; J trimming: 5 bases; junction bases outside the gene matches: 11. The chain's CDR3 is CASSQFGRGRGETQYF. DNA of the CDR3: TGTGCCAGCAGCCAATTTGGTAGGGGGCGTGGGGAGACCCAGTACTTC.

There are a few counts of this clone. CDR3 in amino acids: CASSPVGEGLAKNIQYF. CDR3 in DNA: TGTGCCAGCAGCCCCGTTGGGGAGGGGCTAGCCAAAAACATTCAGTACTTC. The chain employs TRBV3-1 (or the pseudogene TRBV3-2) and TRBJ2-4, with 7 positions matching TRBD2. This CDR3 region has 17 residues. CDR1 is LGHDT and CDR2 is YNNKEL in the germline V gene (reference sequence). The trim removed 4 bases at V and 0 bases at J, leaving 9 bases unmatched.

The chain joins TRBV20-1 to TRBJ1-1; tentative D call: TRBD1 (5 bases). Germline V gene data show CDR1 as DFQATT and CDR2 as SNEGSKA (reference sequence). CDR3 size: 11 residues. The V end was cut by 3 bases, the J end by 7 bases, with 9 bases between. The CDR3 spells CSARGEREAFF. The DNA for the CDR3 is TGCAGTGCTAGGGGGGAGCGTGAAGCTTTCTTT.

The V call is TRBV11-2, the J call TRBJ2-3; D ambiguous. Germline CDR1 and CDR2: SGHAT and FQNNGV. The CDR3 runs to 14 residues. The V end was cut by 6 bases, the J end by 2 bases, with 12 bases between. The chain's CDR3 is CASSDTGLTDTQYF. The CDR3 DNA follows: TGTGCCAGCAGTGACACCGGCCTCACAGATACGCAGTATTTT.

V gene TRBV27 combines with J gene TRBJ1-3, with no clear D. V lost 6 bases, J lost 0 bases, and 12 bases lay in between. Looked up from germline, CDR1 is MNHEY and CDR2 is SMNVEV (reference sequence). The CDR3 covers 15 residues. The CDR3 region is CASRSGPSSGNTIYF. The DNA of the CDR3 is TGTGCCAGCAGGTCAGGACCGAGCTCTGGAAACACCATATATTTT.

The count of this clone is one. The genes are TRBV7-2 and TRBJ1-2; D perhaps matches TRBD1 (5 bases). Looked up from germline, CDR1 is SGHTA and CDR2 is FQGNSA. Trimming removed 4 bases at V and 4 bases at J, with 10 bases between. This CDR3 is 13 amino acids long. The CDR3, as DNA: TGTGCCAGCAGCTCAGCGCAGGGCTATGGCTACACCTTC. It translates to CASSSAQGYGYTF.

The chain is built from TRBV27 and TRBJ2-2; 11 bases agree with TRBD2. CDR3 length: 17 amino acids. Losses at the gene ends were 5 bases for V and 0 bases for J; bases not matched to a gene: 5. Per germline, CDR1 MNHEY and CDR2 SMNVEV (reference sequence). CDR3 DNA sequence: TGTGCCAGCAGTATCTTAGCGGGAGGGCCGAACACCGGGGAGCTGTTTTTT. Translated, it gives CASSILAGGPNTGELFF.

This chain connects TRBV25-1 to TRBJ2-5, with 10 positions matching TRBD1. V gave up 1 base and J gave up 1 base; unmatched junction bases: 3. CDR1 and CDR2 (germline): MGHDK, SYGVNS. This CDR3 contains 16 residues. CDR3 in DNA: TGTGCCAGCAGTGAATCGGGACAGGGGTCCCAAGAGACCCAGTACTTC. It is translated as CASSESGQGSQETQYF.

The rearrangement links TRBV28 to TRBJ2-7; weak D call: TRBD2 (5 bases). The V and J ends lost 5 bases and 5 bases respectively, with 7 bases between them. The CDR3 consists of 11 residues. Per germline, CDR1 MDHEN and CDR2 SYDVKM. CDR3 sequence: CASSRRNEQYF. The CDR3 DNA reads TGTGCCAGCAGTAGGAGGAACGAGCAGTACTTC.